This is a list of T cell receptor beta chains from one sample in a study of T cells in tumors after PD-1 blockade. Profiling relied on immunoSEQ multiplex PCR, and the TCRdb table lists in-frame clones only, not all of them. This sample carries about 33,000 clones, about three quarters of them seen once, and the ten largest clones take roughly 39%. The sequences come from PBMCs, collected before anti-PD-1 treatment. These receptors were obtained from a human donor with basal cell carcinoma. Both conserved end residues are part of each CDR3. Each record gives: V gene, clone size, J gene, D gene, CDR3 protein, CDR3 DNA. A D gene is named only where the DNA matches it firmly. Only some rows state a clone size, as once, few, many or a class for expanded clones.

>TRBV5-4|NA|TRBJ1-1|NA
CASSAPWGRSGMNTEAFF
TGTGCCAGCAGCGCGCCGTGGGGGCGGAGTGGAATGAACACTGAAGCTTTCTTT
>TRBV29-1|NA|TRBJ2-2|TRBD2
CSVEAGANTGELFF
TGCAGCGTTGAGGCGGGGGCGAACACCGGGGAGCTGTTTTTT
>TRBV28|few|TRBJ2-7|TRBD1
CASSLPSRDSYF
TGTGCCAGCAGTCTGCCGAGCCGGGACAGCTACTTC
>TRBV12-3/TRBV12-4|NA|TRBJ2-7|TRBD1
CASRRQGVSEQYF
TGTGCCAGCAGAAGACAGGGAGTAAGCGAGCAGTACTTC
>TRBV19|NA|TRBJ2-1|NA
CASSIRGAGGVDNEQFF
TGTGCCAGTAGTATACGCGGGGCGGGCGGCGTTGACAATGAGCAGTTCTTC
>TRBV4-2|medium-sized|TRBJ2-6|NA
CASSQDGSSGANVLTF
TGTGCCAGCAGCCAAGACGGAAGCTCTGGGGCCAACGTCCTGACTTTC
>TRBV5-4|NA|TRBJ2-1|NA
CASSLAGPSSYNEQFF
TGTGCCAGCAGCTTAGCGGGTCCCAGCTCCTACAATGAGCAGTTCTTC
>TRBV28|few|TRBJ1-6|NA
CASSLPTEGSPLHF
TGTGCCAGCAGTTTGCCCACGGAGGGGTCACCCCTCCACTTT
>TRBV6-5|NA|TRBJ1-6|TRBD1
CASCWGGRGIDSPLHF
TGTGCCAGCTGTTGGGGGGGCAGGGGGATTGACTCACCCCTCCACTTT
>TRBV6-4|NA|TRBJ1-1|NA
CASSDSSRSPMVAFF
TGTGCCAGCAGTGACTCGAGTAGGTCCCCTATGGTCGCTTTCTTT
>TRBV5-1|NA|TRBJ2-5|TRBD2
CASSSGTSKETQYF
TGCGCCAGCAGCTCCGGGACTAGCAAGGAGACCCAGTACTTC
>TRBV6-1|NA|TRBJ1-5|NA
CASSDRENQPQHF
TGTGCCAGCAGTGATCGGGAGAATCAGCCCCAGCATTTT
>TRBV12-3/TRBV12-4|NA|TRBJ2-3|NA
CASSSFTDTQYF
TGTGCCAGCAGTTCTTTCACAGATACGCAGTATTTT
>TRBV3-1/TRBV3-2|NA|TRBJ2-6|NA
CASSQGAGVVVGANVLTF
TGTGCCAGCAGCCAAGGGGCAGGGGTAGTGGTCGGGGCCAACGTCCTGACTTTC
>TRBV7-9|many|TRBJ2-1|NA
CASSGTYNEQFF
TGTGCCAGCTCCGGGACTTACAATGAGCAGTTCTTC
>TRBV5-6|NA|TRBJ2-7|NA
CASSLGRRLSSYEQYF
TGTGCCAGCAGCTTGGGAAGGAGGCTCAGCTCCTACGAGCAGTACTTC
>TRBV2|NA|TRBJ2-5|TRBD1
CASSRRGTAQETQYF
TGTGCCAGCAGCCGAAGGGGGACAGCCCAAGAGACCCAGTACTTC
>TRBV20-1|NA|TRBJ2-7|NA
CSASGLRTPYEQYF
TGCAGTGCTAGTGGTCTGCGGACCCCCTACGAGCAGTACTTC
>TRBV7-2|NA|TRBJ2-1|NA
CASSSDTSGNEQFF
TGTGCCAGCAGCTCGGACACCTCGGGGAATGAGCAGTTCTTC
>TRBV5-1|once|TRBJ1-1|NA
CASSLAPISMNTEAFF
TGCGCCAGCAGCTTGGCCCCTATTTCGATGAACACTGAAGCTTTCTTT
>TRBV19|NA|TRBJ2-1|NA
CASVSSVNEQFF
TGTGCCAGCGTAAGTAGCGTCAATGAGCAGTTCTTC
>TRBV27|NA|TRBJ2-7|TRBD1
CASSAERTGGYEQYF
TGTGCCAGCAGTGCCGAGAGGACAGGGGGATACGAGCAGTACTTC
>TRBV24-1|NA|TRBJ2-5|TRBD2
CATSDKLAGGPLETQYF
TGTGCCACCAGTGATAAACTAGCGGGAGGGCCGTTAGAGACCCAGTACTTC
>TRBV19|medium-sized|TRBJ2-2|TRBD1
CASSLQGALTGELFF
TGTGCCAGTAGCCTACAGGGGGCGCTCACCGGGGAGCTGTTTTTT
>TRBV7-9|NA|TRBJ1-1|NA
CASSLVPGNGEAFF
TGTGCCAGCAGCTTAGTTCCAGGGAATGGTGAAGCTTTCTTT
>TRBV6-2/TRBV6-3|NA|TRBJ2-7|TRBD1
CASSPRTGGFSSYEQYF
TGTGCCAGCAGTCCACGGACAGGCGGATTTAGCTCCTACGAGCAGTACTTC
>TRBV5-8|NA|TRBJ1-2|TRBD1
CASTRTGSRRAYGYTF
TGTGCCAGCACAAGGACAGGGAGTAGGAGGGCCTATGGCTACACCTTC
>TRBV6-6|NA|TRBJ2-5|TRBD1
CASKDRVGTETQYF
TGTGCCAGCAAAGACAGGGTCGGGACCGAGACCCAGTACTTC
>TRBV7-3|NA|TRBJ2-3|NA
CASSSPTDTQYF
TGTGCCAGCAGCTCCCCCACAGATACGCAGTATTTT
>TRBV7-9|few|TRBJ2-2|NA
CATLGGYGGGNTGELFF
TGTGCCACCCTGGGTGGGTACGGAGGAGGGAACACCGGGGAGCTGTTTTTT
>TRBV13|medium-sized|TRBJ2-1|NA
CASSLVERFGSYNEQFF
TGTGCCAGCAGCTTAGTAGAGCGCTTTGGTTCCTACAATGAGCAGTTCTTC
>TRBV27|NA|TRBJ1-5|NA
CASSSSGIQNQPQHF
TGTGCCAGCAGTTCCTCAGGGATCCAAAATCAGCCCCAGCATTTT
>TRBV9|few|TRBJ1-2|NA
CASSVDSGAGEINTF
TGTGCCAGCAGCGTAGACTCTGGGGCAGGGGAAATTAACACCTTC
>TRBV7-7|once|TRBJ2-3|TRBD2
CASSSSGLTTDTQYF
TGTGCCAGCAGCTCTAGCGGACTAACCACAGATACGCAGTATTTT
>TRBV25-1|NA|TRBJ1-4|NA
CASSKGTWANEKLFF
TGTGCCAGCAGCAAAGGGACCTGGGCTAATGAAAAACTGTTTTTT
>TRBV6-5|NA|TRBJ2-3|TRBD2
CVAASPRGGTDTQYF
TGTGTCGCAGCCAGTCCACGGGGAGGGACAGATACGCAGTATTTT
>TRBV2|NA|TRBJ2-7|TRBD1
CASRGQAYEQYF
TGTGCCAGCCGGGGACAGGCCTACGAGCAGTACTTC
>TRBV30|NA|TRBJ2-1|TRBD1
CAWRDRGKNEQFF
TGTGCCTGGAGGGACAGGGGGAAGAATGAGCAGTTCTTC
>TRBV6-5|NA|TRBJ2-2|NA
CASRPLGGNTGELFF
TGTGCCAGCAGACCCTTAGGGGGTAACACCGGGGAGCTGTTTTTT
>TRBV7-2|NA|TRBJ1-2|NA
CASSLNGGTNYGYTF
TGTGCCAGCAGCTTAAATGGGGGTACTAACTATGGCTACACCTTC
>TRBV7-2|NA|TRBJ1-3|NA
CASSFSGSSGNTIYF
TGTGCCAGCAGCTTTTCAGGCAGCTCTGGAAACACCATATATTTT
>TRBV11-3|NA|TRBJ2-5|TRBD1
CASSPDRGKAETQYF
TGTGCCAGCAGCCCGGACAGGGGGAAGGCAGAGACCCAGTACTTC
>TRBV28|NA|TRBJ1-2|NA
CASSFARAQLTF
TGTGCCAGCAGTTTCGCTAGGGCCCAATTAACCTTC
>TRBV4-1|NA|TRBJ2-4|NA
CASSQDRAVPAKNIQYF
TGCGCCAGCAGCCAAGATAGGGCGGTACCAGCCAAAAACATTCAGTACTTC
>TRBV7-3|NA|TRBJ2-3|TRBD2
CASSFPTSGGVDTQYF
TGTGCCAGCAGCTTCCCGACTAGCGGAGGGGTAGATACGCAGTATTTT
>TRBV5-1|NA|TRBJ2-7|NA
CASTSGSAPTEQYF
TGCGCCAGCACATCGGGTAGCGCGCCTACAGAGCAGTACTTC
>TRBV4-1|NA|TRBJ2-1|NA
CASGVLGPLETSLFF
TGCGCCAGCGGAGTACTGGGACCCCTCGAAACTTCCCTGTTCTTC
>TRBV9|NA|TRBJ1-2|TRBD1
CASSVETGRDYGYTF
TGTGCCAGCAGCGTAGAGACAGGGAGGGACTATGGCTACACCTTC
>TRBV5-1|NA|TRBJ2-7|TRBD2
CASSLALAGPGLQYF
TGCGCCAGCAGCTTGGCCCTAGCGGGACCAGGATTGCAGTACTTC
>TRBV11-3|NA|TRBJ2-3|TRBD1
CASSWTGRRDTQYF
TGTGCCAGCAGCTGGACAGGCCGTAGAGATACGCAGTATTTT
>TRBV5-1|NA|TRBJ2-1|NA
CASSYGGSSYNEQFF
TGCGCCAGCAGCTATGGGGGGAGCTCCTACAATGAGCAGTTCTTC
>TRBV19|NA|TRBJ2-7|NA
CASSRHEQYF
TGTGCCAGTAGTCGCCACGAGCAGTACTTC